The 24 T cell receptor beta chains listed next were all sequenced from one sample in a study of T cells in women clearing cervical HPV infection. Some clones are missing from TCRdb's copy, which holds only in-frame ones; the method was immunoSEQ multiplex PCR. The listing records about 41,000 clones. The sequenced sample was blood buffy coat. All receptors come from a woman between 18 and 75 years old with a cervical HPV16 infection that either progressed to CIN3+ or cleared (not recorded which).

CDR3 protein: CASGTHYEQYF. The sequenced CDR3 bases are TGTGCCAGCGGCACACACTACGAG. The chain employs TRBV7-8 and TRBJ2-7; no clear D gene. The read is 3 residues too short to cover the CDR3 end, so that end is filled in from the germline J gene. V lost 8 bases and J 3 bases, leaving 8 bases between the germline ends. CDR1 is SGHVS, CDR2 FQNEAQ, per germline. This CDR3 is 11 amino acids long.

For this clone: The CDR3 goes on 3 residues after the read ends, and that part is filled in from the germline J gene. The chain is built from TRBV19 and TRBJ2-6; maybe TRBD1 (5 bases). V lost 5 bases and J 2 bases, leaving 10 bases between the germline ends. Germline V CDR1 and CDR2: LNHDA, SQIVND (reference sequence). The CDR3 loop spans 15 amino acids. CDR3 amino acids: CASSPQGTGANVLTF. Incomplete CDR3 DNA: TGTGCCAGTAGTCCTCAGGGTACTGGGGCCAACGTC.

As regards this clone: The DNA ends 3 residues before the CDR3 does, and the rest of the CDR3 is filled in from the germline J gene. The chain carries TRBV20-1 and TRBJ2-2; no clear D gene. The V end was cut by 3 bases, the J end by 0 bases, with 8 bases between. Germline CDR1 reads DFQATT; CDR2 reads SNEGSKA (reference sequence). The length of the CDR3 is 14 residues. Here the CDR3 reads CSASLAANTGELFF. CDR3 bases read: TGCAGTGCTAGTCTTGCGGCGAACACCGGGGAG.

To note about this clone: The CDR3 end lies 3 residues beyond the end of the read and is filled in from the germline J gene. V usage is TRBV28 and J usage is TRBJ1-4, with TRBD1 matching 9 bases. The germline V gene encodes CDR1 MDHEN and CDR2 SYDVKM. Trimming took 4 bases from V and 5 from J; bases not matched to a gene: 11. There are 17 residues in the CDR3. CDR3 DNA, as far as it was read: TGTGCCAGCAGTTCGGAAGACAGGGGGAGGAAAAATGAAAAA. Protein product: CASSSEDRGRKNEK. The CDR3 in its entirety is CASSSEDRGRKNEKLFF.

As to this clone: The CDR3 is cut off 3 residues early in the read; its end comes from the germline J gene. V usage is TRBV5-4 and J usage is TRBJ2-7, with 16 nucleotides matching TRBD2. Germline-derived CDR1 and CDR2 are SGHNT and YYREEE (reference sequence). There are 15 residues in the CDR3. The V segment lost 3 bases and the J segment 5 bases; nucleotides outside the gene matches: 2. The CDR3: CASSSGLAGGNEQYF. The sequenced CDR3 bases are TGTGCCAGCAGCTCGGGACTAGCGGGAGGGAACGAG.

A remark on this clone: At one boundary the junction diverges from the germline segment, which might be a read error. The CDR3 sequence is CSARGLAGGQAQYF. The sequenced part of the CDR3 DNA is TGCAGTGCGAGAGGACTAGCGGGGGGCCAAGCG. The rearrangement uses TRBV20-1 and TRBJ2-3, with 14 bases matching TRBD2. The observed sequence ends 3 residues before the CDR3 terminus, with the missing tail filled in from the germline J gene. This CDR3 region has 14 residues. Per the germline V gene, CDR1 is DFQATT and CDR2 is SNEGSKA (reference sequence).

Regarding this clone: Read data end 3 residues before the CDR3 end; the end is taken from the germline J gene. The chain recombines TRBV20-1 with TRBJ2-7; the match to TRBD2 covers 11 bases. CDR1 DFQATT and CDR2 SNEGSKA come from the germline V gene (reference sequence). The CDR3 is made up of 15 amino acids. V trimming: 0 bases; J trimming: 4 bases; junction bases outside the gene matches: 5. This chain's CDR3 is CSARDPPSGRYEQYF. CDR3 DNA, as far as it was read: TGCAGTGCTAGAGATCCGCCTAGCGGGAGGTACGAG.

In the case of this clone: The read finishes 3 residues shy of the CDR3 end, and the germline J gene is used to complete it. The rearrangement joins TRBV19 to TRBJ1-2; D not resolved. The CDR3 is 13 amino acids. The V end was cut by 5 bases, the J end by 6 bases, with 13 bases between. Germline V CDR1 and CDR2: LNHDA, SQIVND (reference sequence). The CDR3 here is CASSSSGLNGYTF. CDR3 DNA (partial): TGTGCCAGTAGTTCGTCGGGTTTAAATGGC. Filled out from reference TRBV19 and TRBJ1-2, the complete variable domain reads DGGITQSPKYLFRKEGQNVTLSCEQNLNHDAMYWYRQDPGQGLRLIYYSQIVNDFQKGDIAEGYSVSREKKESFPLTVTSAQKNPTAFYLCASSSSGLNGYTFGSGTRLTVV.

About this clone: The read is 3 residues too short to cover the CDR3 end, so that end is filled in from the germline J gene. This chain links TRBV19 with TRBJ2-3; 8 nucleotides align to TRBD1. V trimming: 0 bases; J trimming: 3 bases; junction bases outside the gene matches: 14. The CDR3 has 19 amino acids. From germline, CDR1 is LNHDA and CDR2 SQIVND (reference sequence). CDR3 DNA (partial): TGTGCCAGTAGTATAGATACGGTGGGGACAGGAGGGAGAACAGATACG. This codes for CASSIDTVGTGGRTDT. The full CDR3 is CASSIDTVGTGGRTDTQYF.

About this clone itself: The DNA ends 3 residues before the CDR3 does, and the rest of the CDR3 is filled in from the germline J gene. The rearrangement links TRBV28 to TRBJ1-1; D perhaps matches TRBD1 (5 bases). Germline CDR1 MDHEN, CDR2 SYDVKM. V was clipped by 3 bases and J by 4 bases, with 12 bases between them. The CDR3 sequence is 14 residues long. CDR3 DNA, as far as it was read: TGTGCCAGCAGTTTTCCCGGGGGTACCACTGAA. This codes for CASSFPGGTTE. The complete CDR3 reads CASSFPGGTTEAFF.

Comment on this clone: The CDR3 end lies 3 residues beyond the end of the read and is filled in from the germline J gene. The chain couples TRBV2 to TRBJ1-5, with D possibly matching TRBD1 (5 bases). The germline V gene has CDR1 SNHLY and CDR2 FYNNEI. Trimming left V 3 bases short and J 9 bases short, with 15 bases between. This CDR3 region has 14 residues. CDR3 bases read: TGTGCCAGCAGTGAGGGCTCAGGGTTCCTGCCC. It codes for CASSEGSGFLP. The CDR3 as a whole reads CASSEGSGFLPQHF.

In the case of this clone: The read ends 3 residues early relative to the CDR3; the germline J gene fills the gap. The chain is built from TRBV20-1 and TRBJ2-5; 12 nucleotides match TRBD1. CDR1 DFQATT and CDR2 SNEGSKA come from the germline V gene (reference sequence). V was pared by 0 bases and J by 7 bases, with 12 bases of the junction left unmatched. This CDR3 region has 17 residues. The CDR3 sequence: CSARDRGGQGAGWTQYF. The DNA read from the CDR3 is TGCAGTGCTAGAGATAGGGGGGGACAGGGGGCCGGATGGACC.

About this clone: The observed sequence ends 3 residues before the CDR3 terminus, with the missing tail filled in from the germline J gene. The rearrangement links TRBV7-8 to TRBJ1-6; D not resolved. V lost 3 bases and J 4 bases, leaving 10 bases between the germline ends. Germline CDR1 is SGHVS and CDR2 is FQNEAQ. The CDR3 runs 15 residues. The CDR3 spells CASSFETGYNSPLHF. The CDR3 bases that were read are TGTGCCAGCAGCTTTGAGACGGGTTATAATTCACCC.

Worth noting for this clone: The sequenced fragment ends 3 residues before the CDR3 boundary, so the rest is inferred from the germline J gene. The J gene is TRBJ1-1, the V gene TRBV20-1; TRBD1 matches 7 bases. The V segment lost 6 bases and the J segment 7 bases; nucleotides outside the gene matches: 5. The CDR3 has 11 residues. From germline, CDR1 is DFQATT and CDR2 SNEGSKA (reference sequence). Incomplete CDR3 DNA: TGCAGTGCATCAGGGGGAGGTGAA. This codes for CSASGGGE. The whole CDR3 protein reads CSASGGGEAFF.

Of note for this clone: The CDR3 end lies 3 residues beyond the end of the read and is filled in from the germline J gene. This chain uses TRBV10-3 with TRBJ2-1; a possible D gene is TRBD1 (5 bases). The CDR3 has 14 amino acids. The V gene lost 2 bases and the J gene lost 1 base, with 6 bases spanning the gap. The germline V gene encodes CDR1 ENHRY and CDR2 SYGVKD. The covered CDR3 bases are TGTGCCATCAGTGAGCAGGGTTCCTACAATGAG. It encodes CAISEQGSYNE. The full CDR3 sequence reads CAISEQGSYNEQFF.

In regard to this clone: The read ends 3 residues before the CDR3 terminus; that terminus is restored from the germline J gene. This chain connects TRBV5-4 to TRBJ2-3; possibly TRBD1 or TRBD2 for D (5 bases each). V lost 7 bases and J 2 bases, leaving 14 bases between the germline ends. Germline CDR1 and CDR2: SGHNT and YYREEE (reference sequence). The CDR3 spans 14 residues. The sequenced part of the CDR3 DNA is TGTGCCAGCTTAGAGGGGCCAGACACAGATACG. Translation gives CASLEGPDTDT. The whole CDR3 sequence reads CASLEGPDTDTQYF.

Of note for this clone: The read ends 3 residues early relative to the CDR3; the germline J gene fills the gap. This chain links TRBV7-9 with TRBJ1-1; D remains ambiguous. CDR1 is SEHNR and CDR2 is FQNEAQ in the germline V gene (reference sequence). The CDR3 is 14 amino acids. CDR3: CSSSLGHANTEAFF. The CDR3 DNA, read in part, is TGTTCAAGCAGCTTAGGGCATGCGAACACTGAA.

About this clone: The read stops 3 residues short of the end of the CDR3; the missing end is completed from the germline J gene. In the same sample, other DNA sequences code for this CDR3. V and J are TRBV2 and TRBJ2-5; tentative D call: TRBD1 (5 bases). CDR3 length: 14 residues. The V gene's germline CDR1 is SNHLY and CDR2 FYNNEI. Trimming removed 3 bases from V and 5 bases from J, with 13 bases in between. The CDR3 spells CASSEKGSWETQYF. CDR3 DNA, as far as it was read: TGTGCCAGCAGTGAGAAGGGGTCCTGGGAGACC. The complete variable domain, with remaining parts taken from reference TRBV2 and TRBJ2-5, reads EPEVTQTPSHQVTQMGQEVILRCVPISNHLYFYWYRQILGQKVEFLVSFYNNEISEKSEIFDDQFSVERPDGSNFTLKIRSTKLEDSAMYFCASSEKGSWETQYFGPGTRLLVL.

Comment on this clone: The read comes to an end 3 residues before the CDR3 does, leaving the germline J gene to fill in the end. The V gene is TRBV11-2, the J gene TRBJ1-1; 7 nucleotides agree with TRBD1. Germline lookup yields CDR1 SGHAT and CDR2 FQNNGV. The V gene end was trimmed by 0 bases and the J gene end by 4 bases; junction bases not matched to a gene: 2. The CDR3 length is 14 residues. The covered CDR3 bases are TGTGCCAGCAGCTTAGAACAGGGGCTCACTGAA. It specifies CASSLEQGLTE. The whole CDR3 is CASSLEQGLTEAFF. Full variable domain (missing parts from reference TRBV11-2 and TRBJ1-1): EAGVAQSPRYKIIEKRQSVAFWCNPISGHATLYWYQQILGQGPKLLIQFQNNGVVDDSQLPKDRFSAERLKGVDSTLKIQPAKLEDSAVYLCASSLEQGLTEAFFGQGTRLTVV.

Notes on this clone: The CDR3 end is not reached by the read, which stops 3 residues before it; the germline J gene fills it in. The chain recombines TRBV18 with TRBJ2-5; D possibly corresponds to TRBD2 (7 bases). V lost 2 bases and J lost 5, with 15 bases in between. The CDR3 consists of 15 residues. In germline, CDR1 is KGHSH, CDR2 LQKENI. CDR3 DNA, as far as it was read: TGTGCCAGCTCACCAGGAGGGGGGGCCCGGGAGACC. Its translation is CASSPGGGARET. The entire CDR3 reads CASSPGGGARETQYF.

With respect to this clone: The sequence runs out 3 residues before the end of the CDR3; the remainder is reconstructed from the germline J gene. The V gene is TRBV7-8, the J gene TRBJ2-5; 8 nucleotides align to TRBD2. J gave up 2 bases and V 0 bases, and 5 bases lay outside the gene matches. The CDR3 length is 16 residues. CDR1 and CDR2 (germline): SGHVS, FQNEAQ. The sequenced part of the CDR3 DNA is TGTGCCAGCAGCTTAGCGCATAGCGGGGTACAAGAGACC. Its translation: CASSLAHSGVQET. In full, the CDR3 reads CASSLAHSGVQETQYF.

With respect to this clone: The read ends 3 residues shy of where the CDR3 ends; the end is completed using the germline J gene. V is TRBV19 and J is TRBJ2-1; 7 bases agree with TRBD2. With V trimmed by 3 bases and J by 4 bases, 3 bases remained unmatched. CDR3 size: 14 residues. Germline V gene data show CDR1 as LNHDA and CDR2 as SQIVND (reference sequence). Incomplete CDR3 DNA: TGTGCCAGTAGTATTTCTAGCGGATACAATGAG. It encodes CASSISSGYNE. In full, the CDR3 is CASSISSGYNEQFF.

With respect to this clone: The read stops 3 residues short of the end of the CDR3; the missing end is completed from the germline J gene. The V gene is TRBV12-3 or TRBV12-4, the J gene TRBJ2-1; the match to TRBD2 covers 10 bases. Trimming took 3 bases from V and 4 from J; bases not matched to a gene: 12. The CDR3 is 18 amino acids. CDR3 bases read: TGTGCCAGCAGTTTCATTAGTAGCGGGGGGCCTTCTTACAATGAG. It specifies CASSFISSGGPSYNE. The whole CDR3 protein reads CASSFISSGGPSYNEQFF.

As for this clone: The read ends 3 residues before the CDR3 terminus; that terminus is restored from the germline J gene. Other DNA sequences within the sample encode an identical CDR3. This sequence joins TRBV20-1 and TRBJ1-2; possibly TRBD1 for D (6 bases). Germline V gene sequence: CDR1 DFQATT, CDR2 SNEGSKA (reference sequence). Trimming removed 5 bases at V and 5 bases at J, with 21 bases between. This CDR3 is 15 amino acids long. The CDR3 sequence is CSAPPRRGLEYGYTF. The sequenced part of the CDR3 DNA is TGCAGTGCTCCACCCAGGAGGGGGTTGGAATATGGC.